One and the same sample provided the 11 T cell receptor beta chains below, sequenced in a study of blood T cell repertoires in COVID-19. Sequencing used immunoSEQ multiplex PCR; TCRdb keeps in-frame clones, though not all of them. The table lists tens of thousands of clones, around 67% of them singletons. Source material: peripheral blood. The source is a human donor with acute or convalescent COVID-19. The donor label of this sample is uncertain.

This chain uses TRBV19 with TRBJ2-5; D not resolved. The V gene lost 8 bases and the J gene lost 4 bases, with 11 bases spanning the gap. Per the germline V gene, CDR1 is LNHDA and CDR2 is SQIVND (reference sequence). The CDR3 contains 12 residues. The CDR3: CASGNIRETQYF. As DNA, the CDR3 is TGTGCCAGTGGTAACATCCGAGAGACCCAGTACTTC. The variable domain in full, completed from reference TRBV19 and TRBJ2-5, reads DGGITQSPKYLFRKEGQNVTLSCEQNLNHDAMYWYRQDPGQGLRLIYYSQIVNDFQKGDIAEGYSVSREKKESFPLTVTSAQKNPTAFYLCASGNIRETQYFGPGTRLLVL.

V gene TRBV10-3 combines with J gene TRBJ2-6; possible D gene TRBD1, 5 bases. Germline V lookup: CDR1 ENHRY, CDR2 SYGVKD. Trimming cost V 3 bases and J 2 bases, with 5 bases left between them. There are 14 residues in the CDR3. The CDR3 is CAISEQAGANVLTF. The DNA of the CDR3 is TGTGCCATCAGTGAACAGGCTGGGGCCAACGTCCTGACTTTC.

The chain joins TRBV7-9 to TRBJ1-5; TRBD1 matches at 12 bases. V shed 5 bases, J shed 7 bases, and the junction held 6 bases outside the gene matches. Germline CDR1 and CDR2: SEHNR and FQNEAQ (reference sequence). The CDR3 spans 15 residues. CDR3 region: CASSEPGQGAQPQHF. DNA for the CDR3: TGTGCCAGCAGCGAGCCGGGACAGGGGGCACAGCCCCAGCATTTT.

V usage is TRBV14 and J usage is TRBJ2-7, with 11 bases identical to TRBD2. The CDR3 sequence is 14 residues long. Looked up from germline, CDR1 is SGHDN and CDR2 is FVKESK. The trim removed 4 bases at V and 6 bases at J, leaving 5 bases unmatched. The CDR3 coding sequence is TGTGCCAGCAGCCCCTTAGCGGGAGGGCGCGAGCAGTACTTC. Its translation is CASSPLAGGREQYF.

This clone has a handful of counts. The V call is TRBV7-2, the J call TRBJ2-7, with 12 nucleotides matching TRBD2. Per the germline V gene, CDR1 is SGHTA and CDR2 is FQGNSA. This CDR3 contains 15 residues. V gave up 2 bases and J gave up 7 bases; unmatched junction bases: 6. CDR3 in amino acids: CASSLSSGGVIEQYF. CDR3 DNA: TGTGCCAGCAGCTTATCTAGCGGGGGGGTTATAGAGCAGTACTTC.

The chain combines TRBV9 with TRBJ2-2, with 9 bases fitting TRBD1. This CDR3 comprises 16 residues. CDR1 is SGDLS and CDR2 is YYNGEE in the germline V gene. J gave up 5 bases and V 0 bases, and 5 bases lay outside the gene matches. CDR3 DNA sequence: TGTGCCAGCAGCGTAGCCCCCGGGACAGGGACCGGGGAGCTGTTTTTT. Translating it yields CASSVAPGTGTGELFF.

This chain connects TRBV30 to TRBJ1-4, with D possibly being TRBD1 (6 bases). The germline V and J ends were trimmed by 3 bases and 7 bases, with 18 bases remaining between them. The CDR3 consists of 15 residues. Germline CDR1 is GTSNPN and CDR2 is SVGIG (reference sequence). The CDR3 loop is CAWSHPDTGTEKLFF. The CDR3 DNA reads TGTGCCTGGAGCCACCCGGATACAGGGACTGAAAAACTGTTTTTT.

The chain recombines TRBV7-2 with TRBJ2-3; D remains ambiguous. The CDR3 covers 14 residues. The V gene lost 1 base and the J gene lost 4 bases, with 9 bases spanning the gap. CDR1 is SGHTA, CDR2 FQGNSA, per germline. In DNA, the CDR3 is TGTGCCAGCAGCTTAGACGGGTACCCAGATACGCAGTATTTT. Amino acids: CASSLDGYPDTQYF.

The CDR3 DNA is TGTGCCAGCAGCCAAGTAATGAGGACAGATACGCAGTATTTT. Translated, it gives CASSQVMRTDTQYF. The V and J genes are TRBV14 and TRBJ2-3; D unclear. Germline V gene lookup returns CDR1 SGHDN and CDR2 FVKESK. The CDR3 covers 14 residues. V lost 1 base and J 3 bases, leaving 8 bases between the germline ends. Filled out from reference TRBV14 and TRBJ2-3, the complete variable domain reads EAGVTQFPSHSVIEKGQTVTLRCDPISGHDNLYWYRRVMGKEIKFLLHFVKESKQDESGMPNNRFLAERTGGTYSTLKVQPAELEDSGVYFCASSQVMRTDTQYFGPGTRLTVL.

In its sample, this clone was seen a few times. The V gene is TRBV5-1, the J gene TRBJ2-5; 7 bases line up with TRBD2. CDR3 length: 14 residues. Germline V gives CDR1 SGHRS, CDR2 YFSETQ. The trim removed 0 bases at V and 6 bases at J, leaving 5 bases unmatched. The CDR3 DNA follows: TGCGCCAGCAGCTTGGGAAGCGGGATGAAGACCCAGTACTTC. Protein product: CASSLGSGMKTQYF.

The rearrangement uses TRBV7-6 and TRBJ1-4, with a weak D call TRBD1 (5 bases). The CDR3 runs 15 residues. Germline V gene data show CDR1 as SGHVS and CDR2 as FNYEAQ. V shed 0 bases and J shed 5 bases, with 10 bases lying between them. This chain's CDR3 is CASSLARGPNEKLFF. DNA of the CDR3: TGTGCCAGCAGCTTAGCGCGGGGACCCAATGAAAAACTGTTTTTT.